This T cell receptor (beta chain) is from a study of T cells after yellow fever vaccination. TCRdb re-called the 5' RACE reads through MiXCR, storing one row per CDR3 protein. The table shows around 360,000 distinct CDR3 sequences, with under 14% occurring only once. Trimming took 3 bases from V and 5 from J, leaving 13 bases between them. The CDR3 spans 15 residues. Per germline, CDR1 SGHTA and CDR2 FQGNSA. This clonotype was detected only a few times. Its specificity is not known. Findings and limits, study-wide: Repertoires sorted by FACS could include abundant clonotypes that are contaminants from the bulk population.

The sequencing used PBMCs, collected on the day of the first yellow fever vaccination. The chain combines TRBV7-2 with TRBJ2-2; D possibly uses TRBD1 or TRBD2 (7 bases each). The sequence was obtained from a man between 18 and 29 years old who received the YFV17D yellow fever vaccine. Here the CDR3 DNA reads TGTGCCAGCAGCTTGCAGGGGGGGTATACCGGGGAGCTGTTTTTT. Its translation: CASSLQGGYTGELFF.